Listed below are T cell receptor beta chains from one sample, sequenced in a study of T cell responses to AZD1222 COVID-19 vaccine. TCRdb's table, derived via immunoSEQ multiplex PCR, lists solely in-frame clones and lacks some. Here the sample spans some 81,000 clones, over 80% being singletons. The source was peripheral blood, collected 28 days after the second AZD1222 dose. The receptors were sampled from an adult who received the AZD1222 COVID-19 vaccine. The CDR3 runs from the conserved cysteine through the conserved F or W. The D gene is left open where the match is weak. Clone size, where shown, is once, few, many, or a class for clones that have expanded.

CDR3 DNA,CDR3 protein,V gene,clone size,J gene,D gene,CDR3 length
TGTGCCAGCAGCGTAGTACCAACGAACACCGGGGAGCTGTTTTTT,CASSVVPTNTGELFF,TRBV9,-,TRBJ2-2,-,15
TGTGCCAGCTCACCCATGGACACTTACAATGAGCAGTTCTTC,CASSPMDTYNEQFF,TRBV18,-,TRBJ2-1,-,14
TGTGCCAGCAGTGAAAGGGGTACTGAAGCTTTCTTT,CASSERGTEAFF,TRBV2,-,TRBJ1-1,-,12
TGTGCCAGCAGCTTAGTATCGGCAGGGGGATATGGCTACACCTTC,CASSLVSAGGYGYTF,TRBV11-2,once,TRBJ1-2,TRBD1,15
TGTGCCACCAGTGATTTGCCCGGACGGAGCACAGATACGCAGTATTTT,CATSDLPGRSTDTQYF,TRBV24-1,once,TRBJ2-3,-,16
TGTGCCAGCAGTTTAAGGGGTCATGGCTACACCTTC,CASSLRGHGYTF,TRBV28,-,TRBJ1-2,-,12
TGTGCCAGCAGCATGGACATCCTGGGCGAGCAGTACTTC,CASSMDILGEQYF,TRBV9,-,TRBJ2-7,-,13
TGTGCCAGCACCTCAACCCTGGAGGCCCCGGGGTATGGCTACACCTTC,CASTSTLEAPGYGYTF,TRBV5-5,once,TRBJ1-2,-,16
TGTGCCAGCAGCTCCAGTGCGAACTTACAGGGAGGTAACACTGAAGCTTTCTTT,CASSSSANLQGGNTEAFF,TRBV7-9,-,TRBJ1-1,-,18
TGTGCCAGCAGCTTAGGGACTAGCCTCACCGGGGAGCTGTTTTTT,CASSLGTSLTGELFF,TRBV11-2,-,TRBJ2-2,TRBD2,15
TGTGCCAGCAGTTTTTACAGGGGGAGCAATCAGCCCCAGCATTTT,CASSFYRGSNQPQHF,TRBV28,-,TRBJ1-5,TRBD1,15
TGTGCCAGCGCCCGGGACATAAATCAGCCCCAGCATTTT,CASARDINQPQHF,TRBV3-1/TRBV3-2,-,TRBJ1-5,-,13
TGTGCCAGCAGTTACCTGGCGGGAGGCCACTACGAGCAGTACTTC,CASSYLAGGHYEQYF,TRBV6-5,-,TRBJ2-7,TRBD2,15